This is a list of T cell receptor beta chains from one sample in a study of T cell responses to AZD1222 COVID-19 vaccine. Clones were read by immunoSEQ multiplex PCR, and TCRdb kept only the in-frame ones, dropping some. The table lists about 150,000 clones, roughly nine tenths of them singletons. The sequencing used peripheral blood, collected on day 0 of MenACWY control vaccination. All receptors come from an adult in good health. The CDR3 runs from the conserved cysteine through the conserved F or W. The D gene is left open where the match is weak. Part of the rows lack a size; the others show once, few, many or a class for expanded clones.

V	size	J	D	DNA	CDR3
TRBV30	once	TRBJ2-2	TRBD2	TGTGCCTGGAGTGATGGCGGGAGTATTCAAGGGGAGCTGTTTTTT	CAWSDGGSIQGELFF
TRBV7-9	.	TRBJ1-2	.	TGTGCCAGCAGCTTAGAGCAGGCGAGCTATGGCTACACCTTC	CASSLEQASYGYTF
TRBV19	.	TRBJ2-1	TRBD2	TGTGCCAGTAGTATACGAACTAGCGGGCTGGGGGAGCAGTTCTTC	CASSIRTSGLGEQFF
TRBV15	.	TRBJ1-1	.	TGTGCCACCAGCCTGGGACGGGTGAACACTGAAGCTTTCTTT	CATSLGRVNTEAFF
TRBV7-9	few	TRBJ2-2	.	TGTGCCAGCAGCTTTTCCTCAGGGGAGTCGGGGGAGCTGTTTTTT	CASSFSSGESGELFF
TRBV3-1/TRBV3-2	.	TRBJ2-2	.	TGTGCCAGCAGCCATCCCGAGGGGGAGCTGTTTTTT	CASSHPEGELFF
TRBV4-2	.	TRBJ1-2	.	TGTGCCAGCAGCCTACAACAGGAGAATCAGATCTATGGCTACACCTTC	CASSLQQENQIYGYTF
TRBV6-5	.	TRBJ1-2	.	TGTGCCAGCAGCTACACTTGGACGGATGGCTACACCTTC	CASSYTWTDGYTF
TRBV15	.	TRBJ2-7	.	TGTGCCACCAGCCCGGGGGCAGGATTCTCCTACGAGCAGTACTTC	CATSPGAGFSYEQYF
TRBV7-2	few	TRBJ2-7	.	TGTGCCAGCAGCTTAATTGGCGGAGCTAACTCCTACGAGCAGTACTTC	CASSLIGGANSYEQYF
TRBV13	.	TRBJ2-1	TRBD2	TGTGCCAGCAGCATTACTAGCGGGAGAAACAATGAGCAGTTCTTC	CASSITSGRNNEQFF
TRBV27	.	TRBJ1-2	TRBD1	TGTGCCAGCAGTATTCGACAGGGGGGCTATGGCTACACCTTC	CASSIRQGGYGYTF
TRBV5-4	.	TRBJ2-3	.	TGTGCCGTCGGTCAGTCTAGCACAGATACGCAGTATTTT	CAVGQSSTDTQYF
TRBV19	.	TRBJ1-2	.	TGTGCCAGTAGTAGGAAAACGGACTATGGCTACACCTTC	CASSRKTDYGYTF
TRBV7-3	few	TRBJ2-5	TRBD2	TGTGCCAGCAGCATGACTAGCGGGGCGGGCGAGACCCAGTACTTC	CASSMTSGAGETQYF
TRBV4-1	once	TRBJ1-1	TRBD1	TGCGCCAGCAGCCAAGGGGACAGGCCGATTGAAGCTTTCTTT	CASSQGDRPIEAFF
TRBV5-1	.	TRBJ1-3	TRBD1	TGCGCCAGCAGCCCCCTAAAGCGGACAGGGACGGACTCTGGAAACACCATATATTTT	CASSPLKRTGTDSGNTIYF
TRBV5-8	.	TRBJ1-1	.	TGTGCCAGCAGCTTGGTTGGGGCGCGTTCGAACACTGAAGCTTTCTTT	CASSLVGARSNTEAFF
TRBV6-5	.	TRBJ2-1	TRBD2	TGTGCCACCGTAGCGGGAGGACGGGCCGGTGAGCAGTTCTTC	CATVAGGRAGEQFF
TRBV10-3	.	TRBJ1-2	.	TGTGCCAGCAAAGCGGGTTTGGGGGCGCGAGGCTACACCTTC	CASKAGLGARGYTF
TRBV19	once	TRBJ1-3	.	TGTGCCAGTCGTCAGGGCGTCGGAGTCCGAAACACCATATATTTT	CASRQGVGVRNTIYF
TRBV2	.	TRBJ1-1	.	TGTGCCAGTCGCGCGGGGACAACCCCTGGAGCTTTCTTT	CASRAGTTPGAFF
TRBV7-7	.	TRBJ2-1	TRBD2	TGTGCTAGGTCATTCGTTAGCGCTAGCGGCAACAATGAGCAGTTCTTC	CARSFVSASGNNEQFF
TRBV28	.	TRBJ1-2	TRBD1	TGTGCCAGCAGTTTGGCACAGGGGGTGGGCTATGGCTACACCTTC	CASSLAQGVGYGYTF
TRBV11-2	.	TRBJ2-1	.	TGTGCCAGCAGCCGGATGCCAAGGGCTGAGCAGTTCTTC	CASSRMPRAEQFF
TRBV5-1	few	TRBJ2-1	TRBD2	TGCGCCAGCAGCTCATTCCCGGGACTAGCGGTCTCCCACAATGAGCAGTTCTTC	CASSSFPGLAVSHNEQFF
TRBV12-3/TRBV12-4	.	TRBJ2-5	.	TGTGCCAGCAGTTTAGCTCTTGGGGGTTACCCATACTTC	CASSLALGGYPYF
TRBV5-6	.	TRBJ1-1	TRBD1	TGTGCCAGCAGCTTGGTTGGGACAGGGGGCAAATCTTTCTTT	CASSLVGTGGKSFF
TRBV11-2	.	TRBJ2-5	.	TGTGCCAGCAGCTTAGGGCGACAGGTCGGAGAGACCCAGTACTTC	CASSLGRQVGETQYF
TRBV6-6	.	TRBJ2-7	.	TGTGCCAGCGCTAAGTCCGGGGGCGGCTACGAGCAGTACTTC	CASAKSGGGYEQYF
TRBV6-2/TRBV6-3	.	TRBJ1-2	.	TGTGCCAGCAGCCCCCAATGGGTCGGCCAGCAAGGCTACACCTTC	CASSPQWVGQQGYTF
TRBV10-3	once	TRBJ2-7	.	TGTGCCATCAGCGACTCCCACGAGCAGTACTTC	CAISDSHEQYF
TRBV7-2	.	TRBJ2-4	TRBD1	TGTGCCAGCAGCTTACGAGGGACAGGGGGCATTCAGTACTTC	CASSLRGTGGIQYF
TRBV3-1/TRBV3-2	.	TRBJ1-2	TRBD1	TGTGCCAGCAGCCAAGGACAGGGAGTGATTGGCTACACCTTC	CASSQGQGVIGYTF
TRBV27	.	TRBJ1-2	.	TGTGCCAGCAGTTTAACCGGACAGACCCTCTATGGCTACACCTTC	CASSLTGQTLYGYTF
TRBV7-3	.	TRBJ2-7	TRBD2	TGTGCCAGCAGCCACCCCGGACTAGCGTCTTCCTACGAGCAGTACTTC	CASSHPGLASSYEQYF
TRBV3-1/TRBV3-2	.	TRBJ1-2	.	TGTGCCAGCAGCCAAGATGAGGGGAACTATGGCTACACCTTC	CASSQDEGNYGYTF
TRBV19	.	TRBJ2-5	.	TGTGCCAGTAGTATTGGGACTTCAACGGTGTCGGCCCAGTACTTC	CASSIGTSTVSAQYF
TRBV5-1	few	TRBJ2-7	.	TGCGCCAGCAGCTTGGAAGGACCGCCGTACGAGCAGTACTTC	CASSLEGPPYEQYF
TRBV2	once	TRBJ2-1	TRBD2	TGTGCCAGCCGTAGCGGGAGCTACAATGAGCAGTTCTTC	CASRSGSYNEQFF
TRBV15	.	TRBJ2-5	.	TGTGCCACCAGCAGAGATCCGCCGGGGACCCTCGGGGAGACCCAGTACTTC	CATSRDPPGTLGETQYF
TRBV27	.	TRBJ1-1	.	TGTGCCAGCAGTTTCAGATTGGGAGCTGAAGCTTTCTTT	CASSFRLGAEAFF
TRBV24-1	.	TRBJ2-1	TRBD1	TGTGCCACCAGTGATTTGTACAGGGGGCGGGATGAGCAGTTCTTC	CATSDLYRGRDEQFF
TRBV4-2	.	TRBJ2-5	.	TGTGCCAGCAGCCAAGATTTGTGGGGCCGGGGGACCCAGTACTTC	CASSQDLWGRGTQYF
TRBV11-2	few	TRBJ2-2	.	TGTGCCAGCAGCTTAGTTCGGGGCGGGGAGCTGTTTTTT	CASSLVRGGELFF
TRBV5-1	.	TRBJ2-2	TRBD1	TGCGCCAGCAGGCCGGGACAGGGGTCGGCCGGGGAGCTGTTTTTT	CASRPGQGSAGELFF
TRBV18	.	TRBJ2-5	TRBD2	TGTGCCAGCTCACCTCTCAGCGGGGGGGCAGAGACCCAGTACTTC	CASSPLSGGAETQYF
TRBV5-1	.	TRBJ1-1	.	TGCGCCAGCAGTCTGCAGAGGATGCCGGTGACTGAAGCTTTCTTT	CASSLQRMPVTEAFF
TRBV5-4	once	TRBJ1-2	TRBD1	TGTGCCAGCAGCCTAGGGACAGGGGGCGACTATGGCTACACCTTC	CASSLGTGGDYGYTF
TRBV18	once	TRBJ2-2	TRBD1	TGTGCCAGCTCACCACCGACAGGGGCTGAAGGCACCGGGGAGCTGTTTTTT	CASSPPTGAEGTGELFF
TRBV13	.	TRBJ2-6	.	TGTGCCAGCAGCCGAGACGGGACTCGTGCTGGGGCCAACGTCCTGACTTTC	CASSRDGTRAGANVLTF
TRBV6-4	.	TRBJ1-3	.	TGTGCCAGCAGTCAAGGGACGGCCGGGGAAAACACCATATATTTT	CASSQGTAGENTIYF